The clone carrying this T cell receptor beta chain has a count of ten or more. The source of the sample is a study of T cells in Graves' hyperthyroidism and ophthalmopathy. As for the study in general: Any treatment followed the collection of peripheral blood at initial diagnosis.

Newly diagnosed hyperthyroidism patients aged 18 to 65 years had disease lasting under 2 months. Blood sampling occurred at first hyperthyroidism diagnosis, ahead of any ophthalmopathy symptoms. Fresh peripheral blood, around 9.5 ml, yielded the PBMCs. The J segment lost 2 bases and the V segment lost 7 bases, leaving 3 bases of the junction unmatched. The CDR3 sequence is 15 residues long. RNA transcripts gave rise to amplified TCR beta CDR3 regions. HTBI primers drove first-round RT-PCR of the TCR CDR3. A single record per CDR3 protein comes from TCRdb applying MiXCR to the multiplex PCR reads. The sample consists of almost 600,000 distinct CDR3 sequences, more than 11% of them appearing once.

Material for sequencing was blood. The sequence came from a young woman with Graves' hyperthyroidism that later progressed to Graves' ophthalmopathy. This chain links TRBV12-3 or TRBV12-4 with TRBJ2-5, with 14 bases that match TRBD2. CDR3 nucleotide sequence: TGTGCCAGCAAGGGACTAGCGGGGGAGCAAGAGACCCAGTACTTC. It codes for CASKGLAGEQETQYF.